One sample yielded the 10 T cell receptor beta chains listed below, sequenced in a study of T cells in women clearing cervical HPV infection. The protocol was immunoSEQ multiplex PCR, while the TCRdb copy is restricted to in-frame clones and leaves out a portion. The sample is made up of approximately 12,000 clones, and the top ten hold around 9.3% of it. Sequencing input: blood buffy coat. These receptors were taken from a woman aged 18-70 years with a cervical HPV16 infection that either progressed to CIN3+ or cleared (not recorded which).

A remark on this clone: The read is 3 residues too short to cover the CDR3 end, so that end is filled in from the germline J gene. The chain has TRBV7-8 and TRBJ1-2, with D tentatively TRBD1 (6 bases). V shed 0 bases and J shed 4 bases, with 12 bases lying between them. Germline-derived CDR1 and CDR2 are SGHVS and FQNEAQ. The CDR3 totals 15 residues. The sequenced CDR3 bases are TGTGCCAGCAGCTTAGCTCGACAGGAGGTCTATGGC. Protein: CASSLARQEVYG. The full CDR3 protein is CASSLARQEVYGYTF.

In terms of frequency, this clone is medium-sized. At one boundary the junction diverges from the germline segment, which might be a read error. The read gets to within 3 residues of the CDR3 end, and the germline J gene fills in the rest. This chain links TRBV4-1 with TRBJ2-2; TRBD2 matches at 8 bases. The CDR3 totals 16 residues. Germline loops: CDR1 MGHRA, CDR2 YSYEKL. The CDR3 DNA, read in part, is TGCACCAGCAGCCAAAAGACTAGCGTGGGACTTGGGGAG. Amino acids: CTSSQKTSVGLGE. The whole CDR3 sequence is CTSSQKTSVGLGELFF.

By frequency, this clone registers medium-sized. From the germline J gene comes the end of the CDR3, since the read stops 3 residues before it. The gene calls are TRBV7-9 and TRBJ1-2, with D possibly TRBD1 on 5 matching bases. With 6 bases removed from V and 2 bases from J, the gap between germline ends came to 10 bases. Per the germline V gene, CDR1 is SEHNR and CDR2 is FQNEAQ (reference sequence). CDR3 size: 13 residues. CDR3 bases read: TGTGCCAGCAGTCCGACAGTGAACTATGGC. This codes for CASSPTVNYG. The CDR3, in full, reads CASSPTVNYGYTF.

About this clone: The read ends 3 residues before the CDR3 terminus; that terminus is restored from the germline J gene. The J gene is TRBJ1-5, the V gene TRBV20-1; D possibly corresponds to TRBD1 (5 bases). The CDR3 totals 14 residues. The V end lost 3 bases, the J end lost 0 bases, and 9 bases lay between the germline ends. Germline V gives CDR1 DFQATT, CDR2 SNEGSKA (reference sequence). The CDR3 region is CSASPDSSNQPQHF. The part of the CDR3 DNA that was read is TGCAGTGCTAGCCCCGACAGTAGCAATCAGCCC.

The CDR3 loop reads CASSPLDSHNDYTF. The CDR3 DNA, read in part, is TGTGCCAGCTCACCCCTTGACTCCCACAATGAC. The V gene is TRBV18, the J gene TRBJ1-2; D gene unclear. The CDR3 extends 3 residues past the end of the read, so its final part is completed from the germline J gene. The CDR3 is 14 residues long. Germline lookup yields CDR1 KGHSH and CDR2 LQKENI.

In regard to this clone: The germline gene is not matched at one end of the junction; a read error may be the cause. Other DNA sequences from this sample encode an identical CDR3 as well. CDR3 bases read: TGTGCCAGTAAAACAGGAATGGAAAACACG. Its protein product is CASKTGMENT. The entire CDR3 sequence reads CASKTGMENTIYF. The rearrangement uses TRBV19 and TRBJ1-3; the D gene is possibly TRBD1 (5 bases). The CDR3 end falls 3 residues outside the read, so it is completed with the germline J gene. This CDR3 contains 13 residues. Germline assignment: CDR1 LNHDA and CDR2 SQIVND (reference sequence).

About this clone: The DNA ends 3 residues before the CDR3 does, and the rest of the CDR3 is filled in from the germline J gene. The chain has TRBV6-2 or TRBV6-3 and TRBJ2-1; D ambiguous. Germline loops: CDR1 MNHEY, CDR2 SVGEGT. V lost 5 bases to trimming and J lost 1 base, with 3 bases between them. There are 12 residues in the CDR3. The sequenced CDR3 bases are TGTGCCAGCAGTGTATCCTACAATGAG. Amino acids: CASSVSYNE. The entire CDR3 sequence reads CASSVSYNEQFF.

CDR3 in amino acids: CASSFLQNEQFF. The DNA read from the CDR3 is TGTGCCAGCAGCTTCCTCCAGAATGAG. The rearrangement joins TRBV5-5 to TRBJ2-1, with no clear D. From the germline J gene comes the end of the CDR3, since the read stops 3 residues before it. Germline V gene lookup returns CDR1 SGHKS and CDR2 YYEKEE (reference sequence). This CDR3 contains 12 residues. The V end was cut by 2 bases, the J end by 7 bases, with 7 bases between.

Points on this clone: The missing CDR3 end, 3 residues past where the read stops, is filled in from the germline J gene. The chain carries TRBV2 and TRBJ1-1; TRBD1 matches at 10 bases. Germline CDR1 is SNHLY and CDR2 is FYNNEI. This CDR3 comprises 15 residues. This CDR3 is CASSLTGGWGEKAFF. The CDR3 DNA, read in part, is TGTGCCAGCAGTCTGACAGGGGGCTGGGGTGAAAAA.

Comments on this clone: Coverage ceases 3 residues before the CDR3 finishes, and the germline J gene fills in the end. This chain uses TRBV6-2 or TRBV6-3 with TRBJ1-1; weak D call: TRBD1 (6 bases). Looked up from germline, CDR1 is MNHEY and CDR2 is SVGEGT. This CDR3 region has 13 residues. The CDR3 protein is CASRLGGGRSAFF. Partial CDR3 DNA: TGTGCCAGCCGCCTGGGCGGGGGGCGGTCG.